The clone carrying this TCR beta chain was seen a few times. Its specificity is unknown. The data originate from a study of persistence of HIV-infected CD4 T cells. The CDR3 spans 12 residues. The V and J ends lost 6 bases and 3 bases, in that order; junction bases with no gene match: 2. Germline V gene lookup returns CDR1 MDHEN and CDR2 SYDVKM. This nonspecific control used anti-CD3/anti-CD28 bead stimulation of CD4+ T cells. Sorting selected CD4+ T cells upregulating both CD40 ligand and CD69. The libraries were made with immunoSEQ version 4 in survey mode. The assay was immunoSEQ multiplex PCR, and TCRdb's table has in-frame clones only and misses some. The sample holds 40,000 to 45,000 clones, more than 85% seen once.

The sequencing here drew on CD4+ T cells sorted from PBMCs after roughly 19-hour stimulation, taken from a patient who received antiretroviral therapy. The receptor comes from an adult man with HIV who was CMV-seropositive. The chain carries TRBV28 and TRBJ2-7, with TRBD1 identical over 7 bases. The CDR3 nucleotides read TGTGCCAGCAGACAGGGGAGCTACGAGCAGTACTTC. The encoded protein is CASRQGSYEQYF.